This T cell receptor beta chain is from a study of blood T cell repertoires in COVID-19. Across the study: Acute and convalescent COVID-19 specimens originated in the United States, Italy and Spain.

V lost 4 bases and J 4 bases, leaving 17 bases between the germline ends. Germline CDR1 and CDR2: LGHDT and YNNKEL (reference sequence). This CDR3 is 16 amino acids long. Data came from immunoSEQ multiplex PCR; TCRdb stores just in-frame clones and leaves some out. The table shows under 250,000 clones, with just under 90% occurring only once. This TCR came from a woman in her 30s with acute COVID-19. Input material: PBMCs or T cells enriched from blood (not recorded which). The rearrangement links TRBV3-1 (or the pseudogene TRBV3-2) to TRBJ2-1; possibly TRBD2 for D (5 bases). The CDR3 protein is CASSLVSGFEYNEQFF. The CDR3 DNA is TGTGCCAGCAGCCTCGTATCGGGGTTCGAGTACAATGAGCAGTTCTTC.